The subject of this entry is one T cell receptor beta chain. The antigen remains unidentified. Researchers amplified the TCR beta CDR3 regions from RNA transcripts. A set of HTBI primers served as the primers for a first-round RT-PCR of the TCR CDR3. TCRdb used MiXCR to reprocess the multiplex PCR reads, holding one entry per CDR3 protein. The table lists 250,000 to 300,000 distinct CDR3 sequences, roughly a fifth of them singletons. The sample comes from a study of T cells in Graves' hyperthyroidism and ophthalmopathy. Study findings and constraints: Most thyroid clonotypes expanded above 0.001 appeared in blood too.

This CDR3 contains 19 residues. V was clipped by 5 bases and J by 0 bases; unmatched bases: 13. Germline CDR1 and CDR2: SEHNR and FQNEAQ (reference sequence). What was sequenced was blood. The chain has TRBV7-9 and TRBJ2-2; 9 nucleotides match TRBD2. The TCR originated in a man between 50 and 59 years old with Graves' ophthalmopathy. The DNA for the CDR3 is TGTGCCAGCAGCCTAAAACGACTAGCGGATATGGCGAACACCGGGGAGCTGTTTTTT. Translation: CASSLKRLADMANTGELFF.